The source of this T cell receptor beta chain is a study of prognosis after radiotherapy for stage I lung cancer. As for the study in general: Operability status for all non-small cell lung cancer patients was recorded as medically inoperable.

Regarding this clonotype: No antigen is known for it.

This CDR3 spans 14 amino acids. With V trimmed by 5 bases and J by 9 bases, 15 bases remained unmatched. CDR1 is DFQATT, CDR2 SNEGSKA, per germline (reference sequence). Peripheral blood, 6 to 7.5 milliliters per draw, was collected at each of two time points. Study-wide results and limits: Medians of about 10,000 versus 6,900 showed unique TCR clone counts falling after stereotactic body radiation therapy. Patients with metastases reportedly showed TRBV and TRBJ gene usage that differed from patients without metastases.

From genomic DNA, two-round multiplex PCR was used to amplify TCR beta CDR3. Every TRBV and TRBJ gene had its own specific primer in first-round PCR. TCRdb called the multiplex PCR reads again in MiXCR, with one record for every CDR3 protein. The sample shows 10,000 to 15,000 distinct CDR3 sequences, roughly 40% of them seen only once. This clonotype originated in a donor over 45 with non-small cell lung cancer. Here the sequenced sample was PBMCs, taken before or after stereotactic body radiation therapy (not recorded which). The rearrangement uses TRBV20-1 and TRBJ1-2, with 7 bases fitting TRBD1. The CDR3 nucleotides are TGCAGTGCTGTGCGACAGGGATTGGCCGATTGCTACACCTTC. Protein product: CSAVRQGLADCYTF.